The 29 T cell receptor beta chains below were found in one sample sequenced in a study of T cells in Graves' hyperthyroidism and ophthalmopathy. The TCR beta CDR3 regions underwent amplification using RNA transcripts as the source. First-round RT-PCR with HTBI primers amplified the TCR CDR3 region. TCRdb analysed the multiplex PCR reads with MiXCR anew, one entry per CDR3 protein. The sample has about 500,000 distinct CDR3 sequences, 15% to 20% seen once. Specimen: blood. The receptors stem from a woman under 30 with Graves' hyperthyroidism.

There are many counts of this clonotype. The chain carries TRBV7-3 and TRBJ1-1; 9 bases fit TRBD1. V lost 6 bases and J lost 1; bases outside the gene matches: 3. Looked up from germline, CDR1 is SGHTA and CDR2 is FQGTGA. This CDR3 is 14 amino acids long. This CDR3 reads CASREDRGNTEAFF. Written as DNA, the CDR3 is TGTGCCAGCAGGGAGGACAGGGGGAACACTGAAGCTTTCTTT.

This clonotype has at least ten counts. The chain links TRBV12-3 or TRBV12-4 to TRBJ1-2; D gene unclear. This CDR3 has 12 amino acids. V was trimmed by 2 bases and J by 8 bases, leaving 9 bases between them. CDR3 nucleotide sequence: TGTGCCAGCAGTTTAAGGCAGAAGGGCTACACCTTC. This encodes CASSLRQKGYTF.

This clonotype was observed many times. The chain couples TRBV7-9 to TRBJ2-1; D might be TRBD2 (5 bases). V was pared by 1 base and J by 5 bases, with 6 bases between. Germline loops: CDR1 SEHNR, CDR2 FQNEAQ (reference sequence). CDR3 length equals 13 residues. CDR3 nucleotide sequence: TGTGCCAGCAGCTTAGACGGGAACAATGAGCAGTTCTTC. This codes for CASSLDGNNEQFF.

This clonotype was counted many times. V and J are TRBV28 and TRBJ2-1, with D unclear. Germline V gene sequence: CDR1 MDHEN, CDR2 SYDVKM. The CDR3 is made up of 16 amino acids. The V end was cut by 4 bases, the J end by 0 bases, with 13 bases between. The CDR3 nucleotides are TGTGCCAGCAGTTCTCCACTCGGGCTCTCCTACAATGAGCAGTTCTTC. Translating it yields CASSSPLGLSYNEQFF.

This clonotype was seen at least ten times. This chain links TRBV20-1 with TRBJ2-7; 16 bases match TRBD2. With 6 bases clipped from V and 2 bases from J, the junction kept 4 bases outside the gene matches. This CDR3 is built from 15 residues. Germline-derived CDR1 and CDR2 are DFQATT and SNEGSKA (reference sequence). CDR3 bases: TGCAGTGCCGGGGGACTAGCGGGAGGGCCCTACGAGCAGTACTTC. This encodes CSAGGLAGGPYEQYF.

Ten or more counts support this clonotype. The chain is built from TRBV30 and TRBJ1-2; a weak D match, TRBD1 (5 bases). The CDR3 totals 14 residues. V was clipped by 1 base and J by 2 bases, with 11 bases between them. Germline CDR1 GTSNPN, CDR2 SVGIG (reference sequence). CDR3 residues: CAWSGNRNNYGYTF. The CDR3 DNA is TGTGCCTGGAGTGGCAACAGGAACAACTATGGCTACACCTTC. Supplemented by reference TRBV30 and TRBJ1-2, the full variable domain reads SQTIHQWPATLVQPVGSPLSLECTVEGTSNPNLYWYRQAAGRGLQLLFYSVGIGQISSEVPQNLSASRPQDRQFILSSKKLLLSDSGFYLCAWSGNRNNYGYTFGSGTRLTVV.

The chain is built from TRBV6-1 and TRBJ1-2, with a weak D call TRBD1 (6 bases). The V gene's germline CDR1 is MNHNS and CDR2 SASEGT. The CDR3 spans 17 residues. V gave up 3 bases and J gave up 4 bases, with 21 bases separating them. CDR3 region: CASSDWNREGRSYGYTF. Here the CDR3 DNA reads TGTGCCAGCAGTGACTGGAACAGGGAGGGCAGGAGCTATGGCTACACCTTC.

The chain links TRBV19 to TRBJ2-4; TRBD1 aligns across 9 bases. Unmatched junction bases numbered 8, after V lost 7 bases and J lost 4 bases. CDR1 and CDR2 (germline): LNHDA, SQIVND (reference sequence). The CDR3 runs to 15 residues. CDR3 nucleotide sequence: TGTGCCAGTATACCATCCGGGACAGGGAAAAACATTCAGTACTTC. Translating it yields CASIPSGTGKNIQYF.

In this sample, this clonotype turned up many times. The chain combines TRBV3-1 with TRBJ2-7; D unresolved. V was cut by 0 bases and J by 2 bases, with 8 bases left in between. This CDR3 contains 14 residues. Germline CDR1 and CDR2: LGHDT and YNNKEL (reference sequence). The chain's CDR3 is CASSQELLAYEQYF. CDR3 nucleotide sequence: TGTGCCAGCAGCCAAGAGTTGCTAGCCTACGAGCAGTACTTC.

V usage is TRBV28 and J usage is TRBJ2-2, with 7 positions matching TRBD2. CDR1 is MDHEN, CDR2 SYDVKM, per germline. Losses at the gene ends were 3 bases for V and 1 base for J; bases not matched to a gene: 8. The length of the CDR3 is 17 residues. This CDR3 reads CASSFYGLGGNTGELFF. DNA of the CDR3: TGTGCCAGCAGTTTCTACGGACTAGGCGGGAACACCGGGGAGCTGTTTTTT. The variable domain in full, with the rest retrieved from reference TRBV28 and TRBJ2-2, is DVKVTQSSRYLVKRTGEKVFLECVQDMDHENMFWYRQDPGLGLRLIYFSYDVKMKEKGDIPEGYSVSREKKERFSLILESASTNQTSMYLCASSFYGLGGNTGELFFGEGSRLTVL.

This clonotype has a count of ten or more. V is TRBV2 and J is TRBJ2-7; 9 nucleotides match TRBD1. Germline V gene data show CDR1 as SNHLY and CDR2 as FYNNEI. Losses at the gene ends were 6 bases for V and 9 bases for J; bases not matched to a gene: 6. The CDR3 length is 12 residues. CDR3 coding DNA: TGTGCCAGCAGGGGGACAGGGCGGGGGCAGTACTTC. Its protein product is CASRGTGRGQYF.

The V and J genes are TRBV6-1 and TRBJ1-3, with TRBD1 identical over 7 bases. The CDR3 covers 14 residues. Germline V gene data show CDR1 as MNHNS and CDR2 as SASEGT. With 6 bases clipped from V and 0 bases from J, the junction kept 2 bases outside the gene matches. The CDR3 reads CASRGTASGNTIYF. The DNA for the CDR3 is TGTGCCAGCAGAGGGACAGCCTCTGGAAACACCATATATTTT.

The chain joins TRBV14 to TRBJ1-6; D unclear. Trimming shortened V by 1 base and J by 11 bases, and 9 bases separated the two germline ends. Germline V gives CDR1 SGHDN, CDR2 FVKESK. The CDR3 runs to 13 residues. In DNA form, the CDR3 reads TGTGCCAGCAGCCAAGGTTCTATGACACCCCTCCACTTT. This encodes CASSQGSMTPLHF.

V usage is TRBV7-2 and J usage is TRBJ2-7; the match to TRBD1 covers 12 bases. Germline V lookup: CDR1 SGHTA, CDR2 FQGNSA. CDR3 length equals 14 residues. The J segment lost 6 bases and the V segment lost 6 bases, leaving 6 bases of the junction unmatched. CDR3 in DNA: TGTGCCAGCAGTAAGGGGACAGGGGGCCTCGAGCAGTACTTC. It codes for CASSKGTGGLEQYF.

This clonotype has only a few counts. The CDR3 DNA is TGTGCCAGCAGTGAAGGACAGGTCTCTGGAAACACCATATATTTT. As protein: CASSEGQVSGNTIYF. The rearrangement links TRBV6-1 to TRBJ1-3, with TRBD1 as a possible D gene (6 bases). Germline V gene data show CDR1 as MNHNS and CDR2 as SASEGT. The CDR3 is 15 residues long. Between the trimmed V and J ends, which lost 1 base and 0 bases, there was a span of 7 bases.

The chain links TRBV6-1 to TRBJ2-7; 10 bases fit TRBD2. This CDR3 is built from 15 residues. V lost 3 bases and J lost 4; bases outside the gene matches: 6. Germline-derived CDR1 and CDR2 are MNHNS and SASEGT. The CDR3 DNA sequence: TGTGCCAGCAGTGATAAGGGACTAGCGAGGTACGAGCAGTACTTC. It specifies CASSDKGLARYEQYF.

This clonotype was detected ten times or more. The J gene is TRBJ1-2, the V gene TRBV11-1, with TRBD1 as a possible D gene (5 bases). This CDR3 contains 14 residues. Germline CDR1 SGHAT, CDR2 FQDESV (reference sequence). V lost 4 bases to trimming and J lost 7 bases, with 16 bases between them. The CDR3 region is CASSSRDGRRGYTF. The DNA for the CDR3 is TGTGCCAGCAGCTCAAGGGACGGCAGGCGTGGCTACACCTTC.

This clonotype showed up many times. This sequence joins TRBV30 and TRBJ2-1, with 12 bases identical to TRBD2. This CDR3 is built from 14 residues. The ends lost 6 bases at V and 7 bases at J; junction bases unmatched: 7. Per germline, CDR1 GTSNPN and CDR2 SVGIG (reference sequence). The CDR3 DNA follows: TGTGCCTGCCCAACTAGCGGGAGGATGAATGAGCAGTTCTTC. It yields the protein CACPTSGRMNEQFF. Supplemented by reference TRBV30 and TRBJ2-1, the full variable domain reads SQTIHQWPATLVQPVGSPLSLECTVEGTSNPNLYWYRQAAGRGLQLLFYSVGIGQISSEVPQNLSASRPQDRQFILSSKKLLLSDSGFYLCACPTSGRMNEQFFGPGTRLTVL.

This clonotype was counted ten times or more. This chain connects TRBV7-9 to TRBJ2-3; 10 nucleotides match TRBD1. The CDR3 consists of 17 residues. V dropped 5 bases and J dropped 5; count of bases not matched to a gene: 13. Germline CDR1 is SEHNR and CDR2 is FQNEAQ (reference sequence). The DNA for the CDR3 is TGTGCCAGCAGCCACCCCCTCGGGACAGGGGACATAGATACGCAGTATTTT. It specifies CASSHPLGTGDIDTQYF.

This clonotype has ten or more counts. Compared with germline, one end of the junction differs, possibly owing to a read error. The gene calls are TRBV11-2 and TRBJ1-5; 8 bases are shared with TRBD1. This CDR3 is 15 amino acids long. Germline V lookup: CDR1 SGHAT, CDR2 FQNNGV. CDR3: CASSVDRGSNQPQHF. CDR3 nucleotide sequence: TGTGCCAGCAGCGTAGACAGGGGCAGCAATCAGCCCCAGCATTTT.

This clonotype occurred many times. The chain has TRBV28 and TRBJ2-1; 14 bases are a match to TRBD2. Unmatched junction bases numbered 7, after V lost 4 bases and J lost 8 bases. Germline CDR1 reads MDHEN; CDR2 reads SYDVKM. The length of the CDR3 is 16 residues. CDR3: CASSYTGTSGSHEQFF. In DNA form, the CDR3 reads TGTGCCAGCAGTTATACCGGGACTAGCGGGAGTCATGAGCAGTTCTTC.

This clonotype was detected many times. The chain recombines TRBV20-1 with TRBJ1-1; D is unresolved. The length of the CDR3 is 14 residues. Trimming pared 3 bases from V and 5 bases from J, leaving 16 bases between. CDR1 is DFQATT and CDR2 is SNEGSKA in the germline V gene (reference sequence). CDR3 sequence reads: CSASFAGWDTEAFF. Written as DNA, the CDR3 is TGCAGTGCTAGCTTCGCCGGGTGGGATACTGAAGCTTTCTTT.

This clonotype was picked up a small number of times. The chain recombines TRBV28 with TRBJ2-7; D might be TRBD2 (5 bases). Trimming cost V 2 bases and J 5 bases, with 10 bases left between them. The CDR3 has 13 amino acids. Per germline, CDR1 MDHEN and CDR2 SYDVKM. The CDR3 DNA sequence: TGTGCCAGCAGTTTACCGGGGTTAGACGAGCAGTACTTC. It yields the protein CASSLPGLDEQYF.

V usage is TRBV20-1 and J usage is TRBJ2-4, with 7 bases lining up with TRBD1. The V segment lost 6 bases and the J segment 6 bases; nucleotides outside the gene matches: 8. The germline gives CDR1 DFQATT, CDR2 SNEGSKA (reference sequence). This CDR3 contains 13 residues. In nucleotides, the CDR3 is TGCAGTGCGGACGGGACAGCCGGAAACATTCAGTACTTC. Encoded protein: CSADGTAGNIQYF.

This clonotype was found many times. The V call is TRBV6-2 or TRBV6-3, the J call TRBJ1-1, with D unclear. Germline V lookup: CDR1 MNHEY, CDR2 SVGEGT. The length of the CDR3 is 16 residues. V was shortened by 0 bases and J by 1 base, with 12 bases between the two germline ends. The CDR3 region has the DNA TGTGCCAGCAGTTACTCGACGGGAGGAAAGAACACTGAAGCTTTCTTT. It encodes CASSYSTGGKNTEAFF.

As concerns this clonotype: Possible read error: a much larger clone is one base away. The chain links TRBV7-8 to TRBJ2-7; 9 bases agree with TRBD2. The CDR3 covers 15 residues. V gave up 4 bases and J gave up 0 bases; unmatched junction bases: 4. The V gene's germline CDR1 is SGHVS and CDR2 FQNEAQ. CDR3 coding DNA: TGTGCCAGCAGCTCCCTAGCGGGGCCCTCCTACGAGCAGTACTTC. It translates to CASSSLAGPSYEQYF.

This clonotype was picked up a small number of times. This rearrangement joins TRBV7-9 to TRBJ2-7; the D gene is possibly TRBD1 (8 bases). Trimming took off 5 bases at V and 2 bases at J, with 22 bases between the two ends. The CDR3 is 17 residues long. Germline V gene lookup returns CDR1 SEHNR and CDR2 FQNEAQ (reference sequence). The CDR3 nucleotides are TGTGCCAGCAGCGTAAACAGGGGGAAGGGGGGGCCCTACGAGCAGTACTTC. Protein: CASSVNRGKGGPYEQYF.

The table lists this clonotype with many counts. This chain joins TRBV11-1 and TRBJ1-6; 7 nucleotides agree with TRBD1. This CDR3 is built from 15 residues. V gave up 5 bases and J gave up 7 bases; unmatched junction bases: 8. Germline-derived CDR1 and CDR2 are SGHAT and FQDESV (reference sequence). CDR3 nucleotide sequence: TGTGCCAGCAGCCCTTATACAGGGGTGAATTCACCCCTCCACTTT. Protein product: CASSPYTGVNSPLHF.

This clonotype was observed many times. The CDR3 region has the DNA TGTGCCATCAGTCCTTTGACCAGCAGCTGGGACTATGGCTACACCTTC. Amino acids: CAISPLTSSWDYGYTF. The chain recombines TRBV10-3 with TRBJ1-2; D gene uncertain. CDR1 and CDR2 (germline): ENHRY, SYGVKD. Trimming cost V 5 bases and J 3 bases, with 19 bases left between them. This CDR3 has 16 residues.